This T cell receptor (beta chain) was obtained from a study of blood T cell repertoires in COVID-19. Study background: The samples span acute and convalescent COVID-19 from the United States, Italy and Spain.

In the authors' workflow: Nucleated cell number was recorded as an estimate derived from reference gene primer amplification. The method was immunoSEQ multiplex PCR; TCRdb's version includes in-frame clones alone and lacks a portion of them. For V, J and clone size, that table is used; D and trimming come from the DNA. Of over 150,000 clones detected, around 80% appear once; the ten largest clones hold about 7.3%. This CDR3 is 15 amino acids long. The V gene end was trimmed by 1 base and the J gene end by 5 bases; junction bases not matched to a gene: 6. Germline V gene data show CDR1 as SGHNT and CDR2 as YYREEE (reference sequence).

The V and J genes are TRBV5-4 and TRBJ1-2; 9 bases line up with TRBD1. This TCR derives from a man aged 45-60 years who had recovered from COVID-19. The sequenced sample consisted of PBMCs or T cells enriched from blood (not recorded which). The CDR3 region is CASSLSGGQGYGYTF. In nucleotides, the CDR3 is TGTGCCAGCAGCTTGTCCGGGGGACAGGGTTATGGCTACACCTTC.